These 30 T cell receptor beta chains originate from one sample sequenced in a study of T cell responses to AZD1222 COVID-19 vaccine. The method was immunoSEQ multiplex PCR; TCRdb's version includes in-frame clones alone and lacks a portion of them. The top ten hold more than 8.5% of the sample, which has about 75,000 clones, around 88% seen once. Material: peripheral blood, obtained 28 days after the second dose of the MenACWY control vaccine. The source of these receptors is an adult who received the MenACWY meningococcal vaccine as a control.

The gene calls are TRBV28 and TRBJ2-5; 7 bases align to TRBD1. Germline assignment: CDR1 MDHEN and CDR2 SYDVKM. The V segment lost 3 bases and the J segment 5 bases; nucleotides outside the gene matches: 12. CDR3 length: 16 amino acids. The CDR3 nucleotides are TGTGCCAGCAGTTTTTTTCCTCCGGGACAGTGGGAGACCCAGTACTTC. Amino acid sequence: CASSFFPPGQWETQYF.

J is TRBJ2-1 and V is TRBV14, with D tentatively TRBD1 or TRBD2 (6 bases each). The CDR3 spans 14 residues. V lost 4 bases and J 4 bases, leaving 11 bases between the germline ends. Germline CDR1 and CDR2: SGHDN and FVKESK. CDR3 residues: CASSLGGPYNEQFF. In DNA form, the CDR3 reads TGTGCCAGCAGCCTAGGGGGGCCTTACAATGAGCAGTTCTTC. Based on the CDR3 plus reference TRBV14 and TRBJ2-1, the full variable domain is EAGVTQFPSHSVIEKGQTVTLRCDPISGHDNLYWYRRVMGKEIKFLLHFVKESKQDESGMPNNRFLAERTGGTYSTLKVQPAELEDSGVYFCASSLGGPYNEQFFGPGTRLTVL.

CDR3 sequence reads: CASSQPGNQPQHF. DNA for the CDR3: TGTGCCAGCAGCCAGCCGGGCAATCAGCCCCAGCATTTT. The V call is TRBV4-2, the J call TRBJ1-5; D not certain. The CDR3 consists of 13 residues. With 3 bases removed from V and 2 bases from J, the gap between germline ends came to 5 bases. CDR1 and CDR2 from the germline V gene are LGHNA and YNFKEQ.

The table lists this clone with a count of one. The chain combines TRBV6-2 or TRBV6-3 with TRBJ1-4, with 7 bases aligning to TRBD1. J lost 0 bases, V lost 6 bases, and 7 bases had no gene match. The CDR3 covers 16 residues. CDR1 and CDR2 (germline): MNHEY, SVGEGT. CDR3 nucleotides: TGTGCCAGCAGCTTTGACAGGGCCGCAACTAATGAAAAACTGTTTTTT. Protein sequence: CASSFDRAATNEKLFF.

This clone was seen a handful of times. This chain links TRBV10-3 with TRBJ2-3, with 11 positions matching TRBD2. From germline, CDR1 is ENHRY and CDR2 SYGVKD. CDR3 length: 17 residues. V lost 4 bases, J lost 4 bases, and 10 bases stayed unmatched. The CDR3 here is CAISGFLAGGMADTQYF. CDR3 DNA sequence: TGTGCCATCAGTGGGTTTCTAGCGGGGGGTATGGCAGATACGCAGTATTTT.

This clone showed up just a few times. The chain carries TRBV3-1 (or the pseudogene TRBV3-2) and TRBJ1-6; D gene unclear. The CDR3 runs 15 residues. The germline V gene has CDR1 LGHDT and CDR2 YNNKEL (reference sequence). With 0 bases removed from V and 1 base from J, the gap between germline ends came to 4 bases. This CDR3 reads CASSQDQSYNSPLHF. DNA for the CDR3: TGTGCCAGCAGCCAAGACCAATCCTATAATTCACCCCTCCACTTT.

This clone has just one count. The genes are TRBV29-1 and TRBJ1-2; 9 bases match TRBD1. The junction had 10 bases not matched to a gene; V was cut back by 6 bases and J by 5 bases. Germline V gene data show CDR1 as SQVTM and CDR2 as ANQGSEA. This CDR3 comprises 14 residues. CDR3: CSVYYRGPEYGYTF. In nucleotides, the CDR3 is TGCAGCGTCTACTACAGGGGGCCGGAATATGGCTACACCTTC. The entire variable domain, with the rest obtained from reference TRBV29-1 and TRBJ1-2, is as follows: SAVISQKPSRDICQRGTSLTIQCQVDSQVTMMFWYRQQPGQSLTLIATANQGSEATYESGFVIDKFPISRPNLTFSTLTVSNMSPEDSSIYLCSVYYRGPEYGYTFGSGTRLTVV.

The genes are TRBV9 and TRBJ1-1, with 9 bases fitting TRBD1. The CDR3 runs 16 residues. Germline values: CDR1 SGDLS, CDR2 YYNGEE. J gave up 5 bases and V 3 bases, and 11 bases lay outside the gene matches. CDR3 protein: CASSAGTGMMGTEAFF. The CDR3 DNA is TGTGCCAGCAGCGCCGGGACAGGGATGATGGGAACTGAAGCTTTCTTT.

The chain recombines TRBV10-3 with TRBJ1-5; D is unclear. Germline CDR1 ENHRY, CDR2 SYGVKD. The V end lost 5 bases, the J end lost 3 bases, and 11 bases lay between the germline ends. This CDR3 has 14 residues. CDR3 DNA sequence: TGTGCCATCAGTTCCGGGGATTCCAATCAGCCCCAGCATTTT. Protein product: CAISSGDSNQPQHF.

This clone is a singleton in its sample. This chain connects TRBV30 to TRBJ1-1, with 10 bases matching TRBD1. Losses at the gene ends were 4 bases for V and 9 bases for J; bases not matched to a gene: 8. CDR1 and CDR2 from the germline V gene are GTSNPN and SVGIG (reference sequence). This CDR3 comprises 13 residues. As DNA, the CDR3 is TGTGCCTGGATAGAAGGGACAGGGGTTAAAGCTTTCTTT. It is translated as CAWIEGTGVKAFF.

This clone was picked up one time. This CDR3 is CASSLGQMNTEAFF. The CDR3 DNA reads TGTGCCAGCAGCTTAGGGCAGATGAACACTGAAGCTTTCTTT. The chain recombines TRBV7-2 with TRBJ1-1; no clear D gene. The V end was cut by 1 base, the J end by 0 bases, with 6 bases between. This CDR3 contains 14 residues. Germline V gene sequence: CDR1 SGHTA, CDR2 FQGNSA.

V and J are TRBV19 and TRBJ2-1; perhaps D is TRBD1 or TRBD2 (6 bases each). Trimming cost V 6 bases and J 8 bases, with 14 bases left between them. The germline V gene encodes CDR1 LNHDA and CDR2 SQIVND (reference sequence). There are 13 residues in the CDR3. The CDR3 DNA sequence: TGTGCCAGTAGCATGGGGGCGGGGTATGAGCAGTTCTTC. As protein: CASSMGAGYEQFF.

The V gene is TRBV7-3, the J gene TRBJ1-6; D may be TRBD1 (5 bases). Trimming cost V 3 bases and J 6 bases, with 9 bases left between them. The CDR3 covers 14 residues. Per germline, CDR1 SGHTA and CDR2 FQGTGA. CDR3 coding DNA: TGTGCCAGCAGCTTGGGGCTCTTTAATTCACCCCTCCACTTT. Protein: CASSLGLFNSPLHF.

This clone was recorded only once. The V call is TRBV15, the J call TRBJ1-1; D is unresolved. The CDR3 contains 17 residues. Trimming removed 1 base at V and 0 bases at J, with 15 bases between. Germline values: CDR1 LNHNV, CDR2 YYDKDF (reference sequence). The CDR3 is CATSRAEVGRMNTEAFF. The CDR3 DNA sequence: TGTGCCACCAGCAGAGCTGAGGTGGGCAGGATGAACACTGAAGCTTTCTTT.

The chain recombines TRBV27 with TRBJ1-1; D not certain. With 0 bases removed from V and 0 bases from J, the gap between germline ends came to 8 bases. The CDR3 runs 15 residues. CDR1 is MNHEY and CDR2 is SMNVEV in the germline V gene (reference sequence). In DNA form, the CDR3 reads TGTGCCAGCAGTTTATCGCCATATTTGAACACTGAAGCTTTCTTT. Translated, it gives CASSLSPYLNTEAFF.

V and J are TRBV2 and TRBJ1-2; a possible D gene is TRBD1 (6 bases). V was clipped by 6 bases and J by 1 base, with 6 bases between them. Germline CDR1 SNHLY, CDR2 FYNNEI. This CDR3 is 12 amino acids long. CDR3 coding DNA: TGTGCCAGCAGGGACAGTAACTATGGCTACACCTTC. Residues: CASRDSNYGYTF.

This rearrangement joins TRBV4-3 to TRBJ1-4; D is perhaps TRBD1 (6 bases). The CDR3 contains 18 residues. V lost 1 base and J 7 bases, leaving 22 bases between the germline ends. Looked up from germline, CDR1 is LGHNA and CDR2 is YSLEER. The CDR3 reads CASSQAGPTQGVGEKLFF. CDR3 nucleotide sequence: TGCGCCAGCAGCCAAGCGGGACCTACACAGGGAGTGGGTGAAAAACTGTTTTTT.

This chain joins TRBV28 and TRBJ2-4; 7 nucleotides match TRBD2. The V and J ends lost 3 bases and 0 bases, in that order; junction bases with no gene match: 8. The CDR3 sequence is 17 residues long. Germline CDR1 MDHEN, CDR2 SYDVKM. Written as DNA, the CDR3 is TGTGCCAGCAGTTTCTCTCGGGGGGACCTAGCCAAAAACATTCAGTACTTC. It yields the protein CASSFSRGDLAKNIQYF.

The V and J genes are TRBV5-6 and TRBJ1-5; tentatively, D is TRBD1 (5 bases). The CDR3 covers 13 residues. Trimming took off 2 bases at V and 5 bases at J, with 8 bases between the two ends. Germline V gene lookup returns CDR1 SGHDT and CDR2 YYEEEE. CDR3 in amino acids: CASSFGADQPQHF. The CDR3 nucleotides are TGTGCCAGCAGCTTCGGGGCCGATCAGCCCCAGCATTTT.

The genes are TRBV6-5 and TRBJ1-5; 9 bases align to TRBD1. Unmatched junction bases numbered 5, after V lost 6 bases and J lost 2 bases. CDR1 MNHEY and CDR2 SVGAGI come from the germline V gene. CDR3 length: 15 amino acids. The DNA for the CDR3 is TGTGCCAGCAGCTTGGGACAGGGAGGCAATCAGCCCCAGCATTTT. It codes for CASSLGQGGNQPQHF.

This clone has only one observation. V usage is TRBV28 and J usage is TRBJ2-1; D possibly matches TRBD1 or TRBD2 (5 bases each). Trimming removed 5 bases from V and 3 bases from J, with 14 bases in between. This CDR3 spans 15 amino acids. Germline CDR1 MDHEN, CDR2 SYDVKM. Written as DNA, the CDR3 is TGTGCCAGCAGTCGCGCCGGGACGGACTACAATGAGCAGTTCTTC. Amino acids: CASSRAGTDYNEQFF. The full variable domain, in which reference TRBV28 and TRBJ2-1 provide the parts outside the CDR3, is DVKVTQSSRYLVKRTGEKVFLECVQDMDHENMFWYRQDPGLGLRLIYFSYDVKMKEKGDIPEGYSVSREKKERFSLILESASTNQTSMYLCASSRAGTDYNEQFFGPGTRLTVL.

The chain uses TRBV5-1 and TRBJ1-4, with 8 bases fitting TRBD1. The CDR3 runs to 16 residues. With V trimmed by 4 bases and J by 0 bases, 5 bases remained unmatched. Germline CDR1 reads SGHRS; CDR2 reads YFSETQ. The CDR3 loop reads CASSTGTGSTNEKLFF. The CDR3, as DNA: TGCGCCAGCAGCACCGGGACAGGCTCAACTAATGAAAAACTGTTTTTT. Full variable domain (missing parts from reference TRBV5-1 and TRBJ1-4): KAGVTQTPRYLIKTRGQQVTLSCSPISGHRSVSWYQQTPGQGLQFLFEYFSETQRNKGNFPGRFSGRQFSNSRSEMNVSTLELGDSALYLCASSTGTGSTNEKLFFGSGTQLSVL.

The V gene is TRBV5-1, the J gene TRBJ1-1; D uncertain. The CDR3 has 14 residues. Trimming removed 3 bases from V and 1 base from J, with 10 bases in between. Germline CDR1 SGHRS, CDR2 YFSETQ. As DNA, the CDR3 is TGCGCCAGCAGCTGGAGCCCCGGGAACACTGAAGCTTTCTTT. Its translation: CASSWSPGNTEAFF.

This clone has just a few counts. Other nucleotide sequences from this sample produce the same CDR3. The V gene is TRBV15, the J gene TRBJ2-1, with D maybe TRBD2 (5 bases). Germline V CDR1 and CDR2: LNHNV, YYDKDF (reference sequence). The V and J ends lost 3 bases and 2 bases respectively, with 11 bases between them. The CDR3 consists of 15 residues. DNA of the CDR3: TGTGCCACCAGCAGGAGTACCGGGACCTACAATGAGCAGTTCTTC. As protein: CATSRSTGTYNEQFF. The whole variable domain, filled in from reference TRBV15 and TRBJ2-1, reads DAMVIQNPRYQVTQFGKPVTLSCSQTLNHNVMYWYQQKSSQAPKLLFHYYDKDFNNEADTPDNFQSRRPNTSFCFLDIRSPGLGDTAMYLCATSRSTGTYNEQFFGPGTRLTVL.

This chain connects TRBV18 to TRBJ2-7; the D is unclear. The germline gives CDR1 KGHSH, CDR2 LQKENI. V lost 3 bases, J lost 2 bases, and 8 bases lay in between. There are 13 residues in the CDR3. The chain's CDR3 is CASSPTVTYEQYF. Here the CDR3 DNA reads TGTGCCAGCTCACCTACCGTTACCTACGAGCAGTACTTC. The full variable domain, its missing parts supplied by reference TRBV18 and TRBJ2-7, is NAGVMQNPRHLVRRRGQEARLRCSPMKGHSHVYWYRQLPEEGLKFMVYLQKENIIDESGMPKERFSAEFPKEGPSILRIQQVVRGDSAAYFCASSPTVTYEQYFGPGTRLTVT.

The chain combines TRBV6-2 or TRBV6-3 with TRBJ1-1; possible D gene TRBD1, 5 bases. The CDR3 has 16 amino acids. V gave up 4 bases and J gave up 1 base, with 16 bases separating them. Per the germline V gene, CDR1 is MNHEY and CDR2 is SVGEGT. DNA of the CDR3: TGTGCCAGCAGTTCGCCGGGACGTGAGACGAACACTGAAGCTTTCTTT. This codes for CASSSPGRETNTEAFF.

The CDR3 is CACSQNNEQFF. The CDR3 DNA follows: TGTGCCTGCTCACAGAACAATGAGCAGTTCTTC. V gene TRBV30 combines with J gene TRBJ2-1, with D unclear. CDR1 and CDR2 (germline): GTSNPN, SVGIG (reference sequence). The CDR3 sequence is 11 residues long. Between the trimmed V and J ends, which lost 6 bases and 5 bases, there was a span of 8 bases.

CDR3: CASTPVGSGNTIYF. The CDR3 bases are TGTGCCAGCACCCCAGTGGGCTCTGGAAACACCATATATTTT. The rearrangement joins TRBV25-1 to TRBJ1-3; D not resolved. CDR3 length equals 14 residues. Trimming took 7 bases from V and 0 from J, leaving 10 bases between them. In germline, CDR1 is MGHDK, CDR2 SYGVNS.

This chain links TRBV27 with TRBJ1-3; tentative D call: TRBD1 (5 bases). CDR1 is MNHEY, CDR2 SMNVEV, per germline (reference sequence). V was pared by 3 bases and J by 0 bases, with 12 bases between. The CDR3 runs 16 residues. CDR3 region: CASSLEGPLSGNTIYF. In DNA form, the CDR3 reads TGTGCCAGCAGTTTGGAGGGACCCCTCTCTGGAAACACCATATATTTT.

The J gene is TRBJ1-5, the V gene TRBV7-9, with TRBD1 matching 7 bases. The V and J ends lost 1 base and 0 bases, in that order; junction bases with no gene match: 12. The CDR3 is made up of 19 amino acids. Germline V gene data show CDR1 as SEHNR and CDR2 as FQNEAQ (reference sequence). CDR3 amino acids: CASSLVGQGEWNSNQPQHF. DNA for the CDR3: TGTGCCAGCAGCTTAGTTGGTCAGGGGGAATGGAATAGCAATCAGCCCCAGCATTTT.